The T cell receptor (beta chain) under discussion was sequenced for a study of identical twins. Study-wide findings and caveats: In zero-insertion analyses, partial confounding could arise from invariant MAIT and iNKT cells. Beta clonotypes that were abundant in cord blood contained fewer insertions, a pattern absent from memory repertoires.

Concerning this clonotype: Antigen specificity is unknown.

TCRdb passed the 5' RACE reads through MiXCR, listing each CDR3 protein once. In the table there are about 700,000 distinct CDR3 sequences, more than 6.5% of which are singletons. Trimming took 2 bases from V and 5 from J, leaving 12 bases between them. CDR1 SGHVS and CDR2 FQNEAQ come from the germline V gene. The CDR3 runs 14 residues. This same sample was also part of a study on yellow fever vaccine responses in identical twins. That paper notes: Twins showed a vaccine T cell response that reportedly seemed partly convergent, partly personalized.

The sequenced material came from PBMCs. This chain joins TRBV7-8 and TRBJ2-5; D gene ambiguous. This receptor was taken from a young woman in good health. The CDR3 region has the DNA TGTGCCAGCAGCTTACTCGGGCAGGCGGAGACCCAGTACTTC. Protein product: CASSLLGQAETQYF.